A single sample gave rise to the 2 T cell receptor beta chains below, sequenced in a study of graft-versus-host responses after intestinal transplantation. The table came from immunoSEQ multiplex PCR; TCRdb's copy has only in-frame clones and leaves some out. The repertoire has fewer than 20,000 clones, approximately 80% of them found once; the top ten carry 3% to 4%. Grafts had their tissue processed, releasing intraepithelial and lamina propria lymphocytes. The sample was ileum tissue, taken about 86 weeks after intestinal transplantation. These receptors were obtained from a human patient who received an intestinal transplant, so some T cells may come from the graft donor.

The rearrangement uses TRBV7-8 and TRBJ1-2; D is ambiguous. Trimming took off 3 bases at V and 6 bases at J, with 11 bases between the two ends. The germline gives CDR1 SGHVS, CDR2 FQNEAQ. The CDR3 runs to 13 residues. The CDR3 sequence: CASSFSGCNGYTF. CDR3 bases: TGTGCCAGCAGCTTTTCGGGGTGCAATGGCTACACCTTC. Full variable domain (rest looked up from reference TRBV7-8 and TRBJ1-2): GAGVSQSPRYKVAKRGQDVALRCDPISGHVSLFWYQQALGQGPEFLTYFQNEAQLDKSGLPSDRFFAERPEGSVSTLKIQRTQQEDSAVYLCASSFSGCNGYTFGSGTRLTVV.

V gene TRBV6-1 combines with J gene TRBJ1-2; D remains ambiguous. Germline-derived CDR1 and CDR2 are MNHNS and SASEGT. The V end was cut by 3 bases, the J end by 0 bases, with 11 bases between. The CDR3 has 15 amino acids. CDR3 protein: CASSDRVAANYGYTF. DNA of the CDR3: TGTGCCAGCAGTGACCGGGTCGCGGCTAACTATGGCTACACCTTC.